This T cell receptor beta chain was observed in a study of CD8 T cells in ankylosing spondylitis (TCRdb year 2017). Regarding the complete study: T cell receptor beta repertoires were profiled in healthy donors and ankylosing spondylitis patients so that disease-linked TCR variants could be found. Samples of peripheral blood were taken, and for ankylosing spondylitis patients, synovial fluid was collected as well. The full study cohort was made up of 25 ankylosing spondylitis patients and 95 to 130 healthy donors. Findings and caveats that apply to the study as a whole: Some of the motif variants had been reported before in the synovial fluid and blood of reactive arthritis patients, a finding that suggests common disease-initiation mechanisms. According to the report, matched synovial fluid samples from ankylosing spondylitis patients were significantly enriched for the disease-linked clones. Blood from ankylosing spondylitis patients appeared to be characterized by a TCR beta motif composed of about eight highly homologous amino acid variants. The disease-linked clones had a CD8+ phenotype and were found at relatively low frequencies in peripheral blood.

Sequencing instrument: Illumina HiSeq 2500. Quantitative 5'-RACE with molecular barcodes was the method used to prepare the TCR beta libraries. The study's processing was this. To identify disease-linked TCR variants, a new computational method was used, one built on a probabilistic model of VDJ rearrangement. TCRdb reworked the public reads: Q25 trimming with fastp, MiXCR clone assembly, productive beta chains retained. Each record represents a unique CDR3 protein, reported with the most common genes and DNA among its rows. The V and J calls and clone size are TCRdb's, not the authors'. This sample is represented by almost 400,000 distinct CDR3 sequences; more than 20% of them were singletons. About 15% of the sample is held by the ten biggest clonotypes. The CDR3 holds 12 amino acids from the cysteine to the phenylalanine. The kept DNA is CDR3 alone, 36 bases in frame from the first base. Via the germline V gene (reference sequence), CDR1 is LGHDT and CDR2 YNNKEL. The V and J ends are trimmed by 1 base and 7 bases, leaving 6 bases between them.

This clonotype turned up a few times. It has no known antigen specificity. No much larger clonotype is one base removed from it; base qualities were not supplied. The sequenced sample was blood, either unsorted or a sorted T cell fraction (not recorded which). The sequence came from a male donor with ankylosing spondylitis. The chain couples TRBV3-1 to TRBJ2-3, with the D gene not clear enough to name. The DNA sequence follows: TGTGCCAGCAGCCAAGGTCGACATACGCAGTATTTT. It codes for CASSQGRHTQYF.